These 26 T cell receptor beta chains originate from one sample sequenced in a study of T-cell reconstitution after alpha-beta-depleted transplantation in children (dated by TCRdb to 2016 to 2017). Explained via the paper, the time point label denotes: day 60 (about 2 months) after transplantation. The intended sense of this specimen's treatment or condition label: allogeneic hematopoietic cell transplantation with graft depleted of TCRalphabeta T cells and CD19 B cells. Receptor libraries were prepared by PCR. The sequencing machine was an Illumina HiSeq 2500. TCR library preparation used molecular barcoding, with unique molecular identifiers applied to normalize quantification of the TCRbeta repertoire. The raw public reads went through TCRdb reprocessing: fastp at Q25, MiXCR clone calling, in-frame beta chains kept. CDR3 protein sequences are deduplicated, and each keeps its most common genes and DNA. The sample table shows fewer than 35,000 distinct CDR3 sequences, and 5% to 7.5% are seen once. The top ten clonotypes cover about a quarter of the sample.

These receptors' antigens are unknown. The paper's findings and limits, for the study overall: Apparently early alphabetaT-cell count recovery about two months after transplant reportedly relied on only several hundred rapidly expanded clones derived from non-depleted graft cells.

The sequencing used peripheral blood, collected 60 days after TCRalphabeta/CD19-depleted stem cell transplant. The receptors stem from a child in the first two years of life who had a stem cell transplant for acute myeloid leukemia, so the T cells may come from the graft donor.

This clonotype was detected ten times or more. The chain's CDR3 is CASSSGPPHTEAFF. CDR3 DNA: TGTGCCAGCAGCTCCGGCCCACCCCACACTGAAGCTTTCTTT. The chain employs TRBV9 and TRBJ1-1, with no clear D. There are 14 residues in the CDR3. V dropped 4 bases and J dropped 3 bases, with 13 bases sitting between them. The germline CDR1 and CDR2 sequences are SGDLS and YYNGEE.

This clonotype appeared many times. The chain is built from TRBV5-1 and TRBJ2-5; perhaps TRBD1 as D (6 bases). Trimming cost V 4 bases and J 4 bases, with 20 bases left between them. The CDR3 is 16 residues long. Germline CDR1 is SGHRS and CDR2 is YFSETQ. CDR3 loop: CASSGDRDNRLETQYF. CDR3 sequence (DNA): TGCGCCAGCAGCGGCGACCGGGACAATAGGCTAGAGACCCAGTACTTC.

This clonotype was observed a handful of times. This rearrangement joins TRBV6-2 or TRBV6-3 to TRBJ2-1, with 7 bases fitting TRBD1. This CDR3 spans 12 amino acids. V dropped 2 bases and J dropped 15; count of bases not matched to a gene: 7. Germline lookup yields CDR1 MNHEY and CDR2 SVGEGT. The DNA for the CDR3 is TGTGCCAGCAGTTACGGGACAGTCGGAAGGTTCTTC. Translation: CASSYGTVGRFF.

This clonotype was picked up many times. The J gene is TRBJ2-7, the V gene TRBV7-9; 7 bases are a match to TRBD1. This CDR3 has 16 amino acids. Germline-derived CDR1 and CDR2 are SEHNR and FQNEAQ (reference sequence). V lost 5 bases, J lost 5 bases, and 15 bases stayed unmatched. Written as DNA, the CDR3 is TGTGCCAGCAGCGAGGGACAGAGTCTTAGCAGGGACGAGCAGTACTTC. It translates to CASSEGQSLSRDEQYF. The full variable domain, its missing parts supplied by reference TRBV7-9 and TRBJ2-7, is DTGVSQNPRHKITKRGQNVTFRCDPISEHNRLYWYRQTLGQGPEFLTYFQNEAQLEKSRLLSDRFSAERPKGSFSTLEIQRTEQGDSAMYLCASSEGQSLSRDEQYFGPGTRLTVT.

For this clonotype: The junction departs from germline at one end; a sequencing error may be responsible. The V gene is TRBV13, the J gene TRBJ2-1; no reliable D call. Germline assignment: CDR1 PRHDT and CDR2 FYEKMQ (reference sequence). The CDR3 runs to 15 residues. The CDR3 here is CAISFGLLCYNEQFF. The CDR3 bases are TGTGCCATCAGCTTCGGGCTCCTCTGCTACAATGAGCAGTTCTTC.

This clonotype was seen at least ten times. This sequence joins TRBV5-1 and TRBJ2-5; D gene uncertain. Trimming took 6 bases from V and 2 from J, leaving 17 bases between them. The CDR3 runs to 15 residues. CDR1 is SGHRS and CDR2 is YFSETQ in the germline V gene. The CDR3 sequence: CASTQRRDLQETQYF. The CDR3 region has the DNA TGCGCCAGCACCCAAAGAAGAGACCTTCAAGAGACCCAGTACTTC.

This clonotype was seen at least ten times. The rearrangement joins TRBV7-2 to TRBJ2-7; D is ambiguous. This CDR3 is 16 amino acids long. Trimming took off 2 bases at V and 2 bases at J, with 16 bases between the two ends. Per germline, CDR1 SGHTA and CDR2 FQGNSA. CDR3 sequence (DNA): TGTGCCAGCAGCTTATCGGCTGGGAAACTCGCCTACGAGCAGTACTTC. It encodes CASSLSAGKLAYEQYF.

The chain is built from TRBV4-1 and TRBJ2-5; 8 bases line up with TRBD2. CDR1 and CDR2 from the germline V gene are MGHRA and YSYEKL. J gave up 2 bases and V 2 bases, and 13 bases lay outside the gene matches. The CDR3 spans 18 residues. The CDR3 reads CASSQFKRGLPGQETQYF. The DNA of the CDR3 is TGCGCCAGCAGCCAATTTAAGCGGGGGTTACCGGGTCAAGAGACCCAGTACTTC.

This clonotype was picked up many times. This chain uses TRBV4-2 with TRBJ2-2, with 9 bases identical to TRBD2. CDR1 and CDR2 (germline): LGHNA, YNFKEQ. Trimming removed 4 bases from V and 7 bases from J; junction bases left unmatched: 22. The CDR3 is 20 residues long. The CDR3 nucleotides read TGTGCCAGCAGCCTGATAGCCGGGACTAGCCTTGGTCCTCTGAACGGGGAGCTGTTTTTT. Amino acids: CASSLIAGTSLGPLNGELFF.

The table lists this clonotype with a few counts. This rearrangement joins TRBV2 to TRBJ1-2; D uncertain. Per the germline V gene, CDR1 is SNHLY and CDR2 is FYNNEI. The ends were cut back, 7 bases at V and 11 bases at J, with 5 bases in the middle. This CDR3 comprises 8 residues. The CDR3 here is CASITYTF. DNA of the CDR3: TGTGCCAGCATCACTTACACCTTC.

This clonotype was counted many times. The rearrangement joins TRBV7-6 to TRBJ2-5; D unresolved. The V gene's germline CDR1 is SGHVS and CDR2 FNYEAQ. The CDR3 length is 12 residues. V lost 1 base and J 5 bases, leaving 5 bases between the germline ends. As DNA, the CDR3 is TGTGCCAGCAGCTTAGGAGAGGAGACCCAGTACTTC. This gives the protein CASSLGEETQYF.

This clonotype was counted ten times or more. The chain uses TRBV7-7 and TRBJ2-5, with 7 bases aligning to TRBD2. Trimming took 2 bases from V and 3 from J; bases not matched to a gene: 0. The CDR3 extends over 13 amino acids. Germline V gene sequence: CDR1 SSHAT, CDR2 FNYEAQ (reference sequence). The CDR3 region has the DNA TGTGCCAGCAGCTTACGGGGGGAAGAGACCCAGTACTTC. The encoded protein is CASSLRGEETQYF. The variable domain in full, with the rest retrieved from reference TRBV7-7 and TRBJ2-5, is GAGVSQSPRYKVTKRGQDVTLRCDPISSHATLYWYQQALGQGPEFLTYFNYEAQPDKSGLPSDRFSAERPEGSISTLTIQRTEQRDSAMYRCASSLRGEETQYFGPGTRLLVL.

This clonotype was counted at least ten times. One junction end disagrees with the germline gene, perhaps due to a read error. The CDR3 DNA is TGCAGCCTTGACAGCGGCCGCACAGATACGCAGTATTTT. Its translation is CSLDSGRTDTQYF. The chain is built from TRBV29-1 and TRBJ2-3; tentatively, D is TRBD1 or TRBD2 (5 bases each). The germline CDR1 and CDR2 sequences are SQVTM and ANQGSEA. This CDR3 spans 13 amino acids.

This clonotype has at least ten counts. This chain connects TRBV4-3 to TRBJ2-7; D is perhaps TRBD2 (6 bases). V lost 2 bases, J lost 3 bases, and 20 bases lay in between. The germline V gene encodes CDR1 LGHNA and CDR2 YSLEER. The CDR3 is 17 residues long. CDR3 coding DNA: TGCGCCAGCAGCCAAACTCGACTCGGGACTTCTTACTACGAGCAGTACTTC. Its translation is CASSQTRLGTSYYEQYF.

This clonotype has at least ten counts. The CDR3 loop is CASSQTFLNEQFF. The CDR3 nucleotides read TGTGCCAGCAGCCAAACGTTTCTCAATGAGCAGTTCTTC. V and J are TRBV3-1 and TRBJ2-1; D is unclear. The V and J ends lost 2 bases and 6 bases respectively, with 8 bases between them. Germline V lookup: CDR1 LGHDT, CDR2 YNNKEL (reference sequence). This CDR3 has 13 amino acids.

This clonotype was recorded at least ten times. The V and J genes are TRBV20-1 and TRBJ2-7, with D possibly being TRBD2 (5 bases). Germline V gene sequence: CDR1 DFQATT, CDR2 SNEGSKA (reference sequence). The length of the CDR3 is 10 residues. This chain's CDR3 is CREEEHEQYF. The CDR3 DNA follows: TGCAGGGAGGAGGAACACGAGCAGTACTTC.

This clonotype was seen at least ten times. The rearrangement links TRBV5-6 to TRBJ2-1; 12 positions match TRBD2. The germline V gene has CDR1 SGHDT and CDR2 YYEEEE. J was trimmed by 2 bases and V by 7 bases; bases with no gene match: 4. There are 15 residues in the CDR3. The chain's CDR3 is CASLAGGTPYNEQFF. In nucleotides, the CDR3 is TGTGCCAGCCTAGCGGGAGGGACCCCCTACAATGAGCAGTTCTTC. Full variable domain (remainder filled in from reference TRBV5-6 and TRBJ2-1): DAGVTQSPTHLIKTRGQQVTLRCSPKSGHDTVSWYQQALGQGPQFIFQYYEEEERQRGNFPDRFSGHQFPNYSSELNVNALLLGDSALYLCASLAGGTPYNEQFFGPGTRLTVL.

This clonotype has at least ten counts. V and J are TRBV28 and TRBJ1-1; D uncertain. Germline loops: CDR1 MDHEN, CDR2 SYDVKM. The ends were cut back, 5 bases at V and 0 bases at J, with 7 bases in the middle. The CDR3 runs 13 residues. For the CDR3, the DNA is TGTGCCAGCAGTCACGCTTTGAACACTGAAGCTTTCTTT. It yields the protein CASSHALNTEAFF.

In this sample, this clonotype turned up many times. This sequence joins TRBV11-2 and TRBJ1-3, with unresolved D. V was pared by 7 bases and J by 8 bases, with 12 bases between. Germline CDR1 reads SGHAT; CDR2 reads FQNNGV. CDR3 length equals 12 residues. The CDR3 coding sequence is TGTGCCAGCACCAGAACAGCGGACACCATATATTTT. It encodes CASTRTADTIYF.

The sample holds a few counts of this clonotype. The chain carries TRBV5-1 and TRBJ2-3, with 8 bases matching TRBD1. V shed 3 bases and J 5 bases; nucleotides not matched to a gene: 8. This CDR3 contains 15 residues. CDR1 is SGHRS, CDR2 YFSETQ, per germline. The DNA of the CDR3 is TGCGCCAGCAGCTGGGCCCAGGGGGCAAAAGATACGCAGTATTTT. Its translation is CASSWAQGAKDTQYF.

The V call is TRBV10-2, the J call TRBJ2-7; tentatively, D is TRBD1 or TRBD2 (6 bases each). The CDR3 covers 14 residues. In germline, CDR1 is WSHSY, CDR2 SAAADI. V was trimmed by 4 bases and J by 4 bases, leaving 14 bases between them. The DNA for the CDR3 is TGCGCCAGCAGTGGAACAGGGAGGCGGTACGAGCAGTACTTC. Translation: CASSGTGRRYEQYF.

The rearrangement uses TRBV6-5 and TRBJ2-7; 10 bases are a match to TRBD1. The CDR3 has 15 amino acids. Germline V gives CDR1 MNHEY, CDR2 SVGAGI. The ends lost 5 bases at V and 4 bases at J; junction bases unmatched: 8. In DNA form, the CDR3 reads TGTGCCAGCAGTACCCGACAGGGGGCTTATTACGAGCAGTACTTC. It encodes CASSTRQGAYYEQYF.

The sample holds a few counts of this clonotype. The V and J genes are TRBV5-8 and TRBJ2-3; TRBD1 matches 8 bases. This CDR3 spans 15 amino acids. Germline V gives CDR1 SGHTS, CDR2 YDEGEE. V shed 4 bases, J shed 4 bases, and the junction held 8 bases outside the gene matches. In nucleotides, the CDR3 is TGTGCCAGCAGCCCCCGGGACAGGACTGCAGATACGCAGTATTTT. It specifies CASSPRDRTADTQYF.

This clonotype was observed many times. The gene calls are TRBV6-2 or TRBV6-3 and TRBJ2-1; D unresolved. The V gene lost 6 bases and the J gene lost 3 bases, with 6 bases spanning the gap. The V gene's germline CDR1 is MNHEY and CDR2 SVGEGT. This CDR3 region has 12 residues. Here the CDR3 reads CASSHNYNEQFF. The CDR3, as DNA: TGTGCCAGCAGCCACAACTACAATGAGCAGTTCTTC.

In this sample, this clonotype turned up many times. The chain is built from TRBV12-5 and TRBJ1-1; D gene uncertain. The CDR3 runs to 13 residues. V was cut by 3 bases and J by 0 bases, with 5 bases left in between. Germline CDR1 is LGHNT and CDR2 is FRNRAP. The CDR3 protein is CASGLNLNTEAFF. The CDR3 coding sequence is TGTGCTAGTGGTTTAAACCTGAACACTGAAGCTTTCTTT.

There are a few counts of this clonotype. The CDR3 DNA reads as TGTGCCACCAGCCCCCGGACTAGCGGGAGCTACGAGCAGTACTTC. Translation gives CATSPRTSGSYEQYF. The chain couples TRBV15 to TRBJ2-7; 13 bases agree with TRBD2. The V gene's germline CDR1 is LNHNV and CDR2 YYDKDF (reference sequence). Trimming at V came to 5 bases and at J to 3 bases, leaving 4 bases not matched to a gene. The length of the CDR3 is 15 residues. Variable domain in full (rest from reference TRBV15 and TRBJ2-7): DAMVIQNPRYQVTQFGKPVTLSCSQTLNHNVMYWYQQKSSQAPKLLFHYYDKDFNNEADTPDNFQSRRPNTSFCFLDIRSPGLGDTAMYLCATSPRTSGSYEQYFGPGTRLTVT.